This paragraph covers one T cell receptor beta chain sequence. MiXCR was run by TCRdb on the 5' RACE reads, yielding one entry per CDR3 protein. The sample has just under 60,000 distinct CDR3 sequences; roughly 8.4% are singletons. This sample was taken from a study of early T cells in non-severe SARS-CoV-2 infection. The source material was whole blood. The source of this sequence is an adult who was a healthcare worker with PCR-confirmed SARS-CoV-2 infection or an uninfected control (not recorded which).

The chain's CDR3 is CASTGGRPGGEQFF. The CDR3 DNA reads as TGCGCCAGCACCGGGGGTAGGCCGGGGGGAGAGCAGTTCTTC. The chain links TRBV10-2 to TRBJ2-1; 7 bases line up with TRBD2. CDR3 length: 14 amino acids. V gave up 7 bases and J gave up 10 bases; unmatched junction bases: 13. Germline V lookup: CDR1 WSHSY, CDR2 SAAADI.